This entry is about one TCR beta chain. Its antigen is currently unknown. This entry belongs to a study of T cells after yellow fever vaccination. Across the whole study: Fractions of low cell number were prepared using SMART-Seq v4 Ultra Low Input.

The V segment lost 4 bases and the J segment 0 bases; nucleotides outside the gene matches: 13. This CDR3 spans 18 amino acids. The germline gives CDR1 SGHKS, CDR2 YYEKEE (reference sequence). Study conclusions and caveats: It was the secondary response that reached its peak faster, day 5 versus 15, but it was weaker.

They built TCR cDNA with 5'RACE template switching, a step that put in a universal primer site and UMIs. Each CDR3 protein gets one entry after TCRdb re-called the 5' RACE reads with MiXCR. The sample yields 100,000 to 150,000 distinct CDR3 sequences, roughly 8.2% seen once. The sequence was collected from a man aged 18 to 30 who received the YFV17D yellow fever vaccine. The sequencing used CD8+ T cells sorted from PBMCs, collected on the day of the yellow fever booster vaccination. The rearrangement joins TRBV5-5 to TRBJ2-3, with 8 bases matching TRBD2. CDR3 residues: CASSLLAGGLSSTDTQYF. As DNA, the CDR3 is TGTGCCAGCAGCCTATTGGCGGGGGGCCTATCTAGCACAGATACGCAGTATTTT. The full variable domain, rest sourced from reference TRBV5-5 and TRBJ2-3, is DAGVTQSPTHLIKTRGQQVTLRCSPISGHKSVSWYQQVLGQGPQFIFQYYEKEERGRGNFPDRFSARQFPNYSSELNVNALLLGDSALYLCASSLLAGGLSSTDTQYFGPGTRLTVL.